The 10 T cell receptor beta chains below were found in one sample sequenced in a study of T cell responses to AZD1222 COVID-19 vaccine. The table came from immunoSEQ multiplex PCR; TCRdb's copy has only in-frame clones and leaves some out. The sample contains approximately 96,000 clones, roughly 84% of which appear only once. The source material was peripheral blood, sampled 28 days after the second AZD1222 dose. Every receptor here comes from an adult who received the AZD1222 COVID-19 vaccine.

V gene TRBV7-9 combines with J gene TRBJ2-1; 8 nucleotides line up with TRBD1. V was pared by 1 base and J by 4 bases, with 15 bases of the junction left unmatched. The CDR3 spans 19 residues. The germline gives CDR1 SEHNR, CDR2 FQNEAQ (reference sequence). The CDR3 protein is CASSLGGLAGGSRYNEQFF. The CDR3 DNA reads TGTGCCAGCAGCTTAGGGGGTCTGGCAGGGGGCTCTCGTTACAATGAGCAGTTCTTC.

The chain links TRBV5-1 to TRBJ1-4; D is uncertain. The ends were cut back, 4 bases at V and 3 bases at J, with 10 bases in the middle. This CDR3 region has 14 residues. The V gene's germline CDR1 is SGHRS and CDR2 YFSETQ. The CDR3 loop reads CASSREGANEKLFF. The CDR3 DNA follows: TGCGCCAGCAGCAGGGAGGGAGCTAATGAAAAACTGTTTTTT.

The chain has TRBV30 and TRBJ1-4; TRBD1 matches at 9 bases. V lost 4 bases, J lost 6 bases, and 6 bases stayed unmatched. Germline loops: CDR1 GTSNPN, CDR2 SVGIG (reference sequence). The CDR3 consists of 14 residues. CDR3 nucleotide sequence: TGTGCCTGGAACGGGGGACAGGGTGATGAAAAACTGTTTTTT. It is translated as CAWNGGQGDEKLFF.

This chain joins TRBV7-9 and TRBJ1-6; the match to TRBD1 covers 9 bases. The CDR3 has 14 amino acids. Germline-derived CDR1 and CDR2 are SEHNR and FQNEAQ (reference sequence). V lost 5 bases and J lost 9; bases outside the gene matches: 5. CDR3 in amino acids: CASSRGQGGSPLHF. The DNA of the CDR3 is TGTGCCAGCAGCCGGGGACAGGGAGGTTCACCCCTCCACTTT. Full variable domain (remainder filled in from reference TRBV7-9 and TRBJ1-6): DTGVSQNPRHKITKRGQNVTFRCDPISEHNRLYWYRQTLGQGPEFLTYFQNEAQLEKSRLLSDRFSAERPKGSFSTLEIQRTEQGDSAMYLCASSRGQGGSPLHFGNGTRLTVT.

This chain joins TRBV11-2 and TRBJ1-1, with 7 bases fitting TRBD1. Germline V gene data show CDR1 as SGHAT and CDR2 as FQNNGV. V was pared by 2 bases and J by 5 bases, with 2 bases of the junction left unmatched. This CDR3 spans 13 amino acids. The CDR3 bases are TGTGCCAGCAGCTTACAGGGGGGGACTGAAGCTTTCTTT. This sequence encodes CASSLQGGTEAFF.

This chain uses TRBV6-5 with TRBJ1-2, with D possibly matching TRBD1 (5 bases). V dropped 5 bases and J dropped 2 bases, with 12 bases sitting between them. Germline V lookup: CDR1 MNHEY, CDR2 SVGAGI. The CDR3 runs 14 residues. CDR3 bases: TGTGCCAGCAGTAGGGCCAGGGAGAACTATGGCTACACCTTC. Amino acids: CASSRARENYGYTF.

V is TRBV28 and J is TRBJ2-1; either TRBD1 or TRBD2 may supply D (5 bases each). CDR1 and CDR2 (germline): MDHEN, SYDVKM. V was cut by 4 bases and J by 2 bases, with 9 bases left in between. CDR3 length: 14 amino acids. CDR3 bases: TGTGCCAGCAGTTCCGGGGACGCCTACAATGAGCAGTTCTTC. It yields the protein CASSSGDAYNEQFF. Based on the CDR3 plus reference TRBV28 and TRBJ2-1, the full variable domain is DVKVTQSSRYLVKRTGEKVFLECVQDMDHENMFWYRQDPGLGLRLIYFSYDVKMKEKGDIPEGYSVSREKKERFSLILESASTNQTSMYLCASSSGDAYNEQFFGPGTRLTVL.

V usage is TRBV28 and J usage is TRBJ1-1; weak D call: TRBD1 (5 bases). Trimming removed 6 bases from V and 3 bases from J, with 20 bases in between. Germline V gene lookup returns CDR1 MDHEN and CDR2 SYDVKM. This CDR3 spans 16 amino acids. In nucleotides, the CDR3 is TGTGCCAGCAGCGGGCCAGGTTTTACCAGGGACACTGAAGCTTTCTTT. Its protein is CASSGPGFTRDTEAFF. Using reference TRBV28 and TRBJ1-1 for the parts outside the CDR3, the full variable domain is DVKVTQSSRYLVKRTGEKVFLECVQDMDHENMFWYRQDPGLGLRLIYFSYDVKMKEKGDIPEGYSVSREKKERFSLILESASTNQTSMYLCASSGPGFTRDTEAFFGQGTRLTVV.

The chain uses TRBV13 and TRBJ1-6, with no clear D. Per the germline V gene, CDR1 is PRHDT and CDR2 is FYEKMQ (reference sequence). The CDR3 has 15 amino acids. The V end lost 0 bases, the J end lost 6 bases, and 9 bases lay between the germline ends. CDR3 nucleotide sequence: TGTGCCAGCAGCTTAGGGCAGGATGGTAATTCACCCCTCCACTTT. Its translation: CASSLGQDGNSPLHF.

The chain employs TRBV24-1 and TRBJ1-4; D is undetermined. The CDR3 sequence is 15 residues long. CDR1 and CDR2 (germline): KGHDR, SFDVKD. Trimming took off 9 bases at V and 6 bases at J, with 19 bases between the two ends. The CDR3, as DNA: TGTGCCACCCCCCTTGACCCTAGGCTGGATGAAAAACTGTTTTTT. Its protein product is CATPLDPRLDEKLFF.